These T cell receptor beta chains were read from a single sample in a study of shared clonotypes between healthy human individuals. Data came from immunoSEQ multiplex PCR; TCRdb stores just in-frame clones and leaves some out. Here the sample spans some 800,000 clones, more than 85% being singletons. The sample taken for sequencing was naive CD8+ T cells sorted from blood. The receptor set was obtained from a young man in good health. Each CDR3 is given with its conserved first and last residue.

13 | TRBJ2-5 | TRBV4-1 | CASSPLTSETQYF
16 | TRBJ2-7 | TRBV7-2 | CASSLPSDREDYEQYF
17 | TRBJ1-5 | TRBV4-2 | CASSQDWRSDGNQPQHF
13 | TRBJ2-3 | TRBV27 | CASRAGREYTQYF
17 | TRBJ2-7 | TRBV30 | CAWSGDGLALSSYEQYF
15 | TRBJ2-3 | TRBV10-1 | CASSHGADNSDTQYF
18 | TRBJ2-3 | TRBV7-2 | CASSFTPGVGGGSDTQYF
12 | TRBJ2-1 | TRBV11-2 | CASSSSTNEQFF
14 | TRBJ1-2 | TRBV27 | CASTRGAGFHGYTF
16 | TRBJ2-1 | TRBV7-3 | CASSSTLGLAVNEQFF
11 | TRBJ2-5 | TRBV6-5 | CASSYWETQYF
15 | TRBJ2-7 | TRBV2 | CASSDAAGVDYEQYF
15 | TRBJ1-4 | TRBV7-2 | CASSASSHLGEKLFF
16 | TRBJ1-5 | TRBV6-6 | CASSYSGVRRNQPQHF
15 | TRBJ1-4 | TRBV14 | CASSPGQTSNEKLFF